This TCR beta chain was sequenced in a study of cytomegalovirus exposure and HLA in healthy donors. From germline, CDR1 is LNHNV and CDR2 YYDKDF (reference sequence). Trimming left V 4 bases short and J 1 base short, with 8 bases between. CDR3 size: 13 residues. The PCR used 60 Vbeta and 13 Jbeta primers. This table comes from immunoSEQ multiplex PCR, and its TCRdb copy is limited to in-frame clones, with some not included. In the table there are over 150,000 clones, approximately 71% of which are singletons. Only one count was recorded for this clone. Each donor was healthy, and each was a bone marrow donor.

The TCR was taken from a man aged 45-65 years in good health and CMV-seronegative. The V call is TRBV15, the J call TRBJ2-7, with D hard to call. Sequencing input: PBMCs. The CDR3 sequence is CATSKQASYEQYF. CDR3 DNA: TGTGCCACCAGCAAGCAGGCGTCCTACGAGCAGTACTTC.